These T cell receptor beta chains were read from a single sample in a study of shared T cell receptors in the human thymus. Profiled with immunoSEQ multiplex PCR; TCRdb holds only in-frame clones, not every one. The sample yields hundreds of thousands of clones, around 87% seen once. These records were also assigned to another study, of human thymus T cells.

The specimen was thymocytes. The source of these receptors is a boy in the first two years of life with a congenital heart defect. The CDR3 runs from the conserved cysteine through the conserved F or W. Each record gives: J gene, V gene, D gene, clone size, CDR3 protein, CDR3 DNA. A D gene is named only where the DNA matches it firmly. Clone size, where shown, is once, few, many, or a class for clones that have expanded.

TRBJ1-1	TRBV27	TRBD1	.	CASSRGGPLNTEAFF	TGTGCCAGCAGTCGAGGGGGCCCGTTGAACACTGAAGCTTTCTTT
TRBJ1-1	TRBV28	TRBD1	.	CASSPGDRAGNTEAFF	TGTGCCAGCAGCCCAGGTGACAGGGCCGGGAACACTGAAGCTTTCTTT
TRBJ2-7	TRBV14	TRBD1	once	CASSQDKTGGHDGSYEQYF	TGTGCCAGCAGCCAAGATAAAACAGGGGGTCACGACGGTTCCTACGAGCAGTACTTC
TRBJ2-7	TRBV28	.	few	CASSEGTSYEQYF	TGTGCCAGCAGTGAAGGGACAAGTTACGAGCAGTACTTC
TRBJ2-1	TRBV11-2	.	.	CASIQGWGTNEQFF	TGTGCCAGCATCCAGGGGTGGGGGACCAATGAGCAGTTCTTC
TRBJ2-7	TRBV29-1	.	.	CSVEEGAKGALSYEQYF	TGCAGCGTTGAGGAGGGGGCTAAAGGCGCACTCTCCTACGAGCAGTACTTC
TRBJ1-5	TRBV27	.	once	CASSHQSNQPQHF	TGTGCCAGCAGTCACCAGAGCAATCAGCCCCAGCATTTT
TRBJ2-7	TRBV14	TRBD2	.	CASSQGRGGRALYEQYF	TGTGCCAGCAGCCAAGGGCGGGGCGGGAGGGCCCTCTACGAGCAGTACTTC
TRBJ2-3	TRBV10-2	.	.	CASSEAVASTDTQYF	TGCGCCAGCAGTGAGGCGGTAGCGAGCACAGATACGCAGTATTTT
TRBJ1-1	TRBV28	TRBD1	.	CASRPGGIRGYTEAFF	TGTGCCAGCAGACCAGGGGGCATCAGGGGGTACACTGAAGCTTTCTTT
TRBJ2-7	TRBV7-9	TRBD2	.	CASSSTSGSFHEQYF	TGTGCCAGCAGCTCGACTAGCGGGTCGTTCCACGAGCAGTACTTC
TRBJ2-1	TRBV5-1	TRBD1	.	CASSFRDRGLDEQFF	TGCGCCAGCAGCTTTAGGGACAGGGGGCTGGATGAGCAGTTCTTC
TRBJ2-7	TRBV5-4	TRBD2	.	CASSLALAGSYEQYF	TGTGCCAGCAGCTTGGCACTAGCGGGCTCCTACGAGCAGTACTTC
TRBJ1-2	TRBV5-6	TRBD1	.	CASSLLAWTGDNYGYTF	TGTGCCAGCAGCTTACTAGCCTGGACAGGGGATAACTATGGCTACACCTTC
TRBJ1-2	TRBV19	TRBD1	.	CASSMGYQARGRHTF	TGTGCCAGTAGTATGGGATACCAGGCCAGGGGGCGGCACACCTTC
TRBJ1-2	TRBV6-1	.	.	CASSPGQRYTF	TGTGCCAGCAGCCCGGGACAAAGGTACACCTTC
TRBJ2-7	TRBV6-1	.	.	CASSSLLDTHEQYF	TGTGCCAGCAGTTCCCTACTAGATACCCACGAGCAGTACTTC
TRBJ2-3	TRBV6-4	.	.	CASSPRGASTDTQYF	TGTGCCAGCTCACCTCGGGGGGCTAGCACAGATACGCAGTATTTT
TRBJ1-1	TRBV25-1	.	.	CASSDGSTEAFF	TGTGCCAGCAGTGACGGTAGCACTGAAGCTTTCTTT
TRBJ1-1	TRBV27	TRBD1	.	CASSHRTDRGPNTEAFF	TGTGCCAGCAGTCACAGAACCGACAGGGGGCCGAACACTGAAGCTTTCTTT
TRBJ1-3	TRBV6-1	.	.	CASSEGRSGSGNTIYF	TGTGCCAGCAGTGAGGGGAGGTCCGGTTCTGGAAACACCATATATTTT
TRBJ2-5	TRBV2	.	.	CASSSRGGSGGLGETQYF	TGTGCCAGCAGCTCGAGGGGGGGTTCAGGGGGCCTAGGAGAGACCCAGTACTTC
TRBJ2-3	TRBV7-2	.	.	CASSLAAVKSDTQYF	TGTGCCAGCAGCCTCGCGGCAGTGAAATCAGATACGCAGTATTTT
TRBJ2-1	TRBV15	.	.	CATSRDLQGRNEQFF	TGTGCCACCAGCAGAGATCTCCAGGGGCGCAATGAGCAGTTCTTC
TRBJ2-7	TRBV14	TRBD2	.	CASSQGLAGPYEQYF	TGTGCCAGCAGCCAGGGACTAGCGGGCCCCTACGAGCAGTACTTC
TRBJ2-7	TRBV5-1	.	.	CASSLSKGFGEQYF	TGCGCCAGCAGCTTGTCGAAGGGGTTTGGCGAGCAGTACTTC
TRBJ2-2	TRBV5-6	TRBD2	.	CASSFLAGSNTGELFF	TGTGCCAGCAGCTTTCTAGCGGGGTCGAACACCGGGGAGCTGTTTTTT
TRBJ1-5	TRBV5-1	.	.	CASSLGPDSNQPQHF	TGCGCCAGCAGCTTGGGGCCCGATAGCAATCAGCCCCAGCATTTT
TRBJ1-5	TRBV27	.	.	CASSSTGRAQPQHF	TGTGCCAGCAGTTCCACAGGGCGGGCTCAGCCCCAGCATTTT
TRBJ2-5	TRBV4-3	.	.	CASSQEPMGRGTQYF	TGCGCCAGCAGCCAAGAGCCGATGGGCAGGGGGACCCAGTACTTC
TRBJ1-1	TRBV4-3	TRBD1	.	CASSQGAGDRGQGTEAFF	TGCGCCAGCAGCCAAGGGGCCGGGGACAGGGGGCAGGGGACTGAAGCTTTCTTT